A selection of T cell receptor beta chains follows, all from one sample in a study of blood T cells in healthy people across ages. TCRdb processed the 5' RACE reads anew with MiXCR; each CDR3 protein has one entry. The sample has about 1.6 million distinct CDR3 sequences, roughly 30% seen once. Sequencing input: blood. These receptors were taken from a woman aged 25 to 39 in good health. Both conserved end residues are part of each CDR3.

CDR3	V	J
CSARGVRGHLTGELFF	TRBV20-1	TRBJ2-2
CASSSDAYNEQFF	TRBV7-3	TRBJ2-1
CASSLAGDTSTDTQYF	TRBV28	TRBJ2-3
CASSYDGHTNEKLFF	TRBV6-2/TRBV6-3	TRBJ1-4
CASSAGTLSNQPQHF	TRBV12-3/TRBV12-4	TRBJ1-5
CASSLRNSFNPHYEQYF	TRBV28	-
CAISDTGTGDLTNEQYF	TRBV10-3	TRBJ2-7
CASSVSAGTSEGQYF	TRBV9	TRBJ2-7
CSARGRRGVPQDTQYF	TRBV20-1	TRBJ2-3
CSALRLAGGRDTQYF	TRBV20-1	TRBJ2-3